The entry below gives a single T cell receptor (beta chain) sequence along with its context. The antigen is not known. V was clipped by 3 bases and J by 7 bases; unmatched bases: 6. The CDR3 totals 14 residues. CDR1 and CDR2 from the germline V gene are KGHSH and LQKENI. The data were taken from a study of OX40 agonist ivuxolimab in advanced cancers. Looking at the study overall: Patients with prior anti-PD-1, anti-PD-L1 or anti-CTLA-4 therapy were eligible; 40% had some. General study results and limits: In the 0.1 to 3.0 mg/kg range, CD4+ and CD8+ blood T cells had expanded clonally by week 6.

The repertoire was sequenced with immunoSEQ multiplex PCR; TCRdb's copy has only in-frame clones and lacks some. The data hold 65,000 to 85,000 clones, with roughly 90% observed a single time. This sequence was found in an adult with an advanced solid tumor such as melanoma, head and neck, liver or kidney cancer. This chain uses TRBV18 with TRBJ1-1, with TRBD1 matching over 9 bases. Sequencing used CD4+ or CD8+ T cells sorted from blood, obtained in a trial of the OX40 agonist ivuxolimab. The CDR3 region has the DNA TGTGCCAGCTCACCGGGGGGACAGGGTAATGAAGCTTTCTTT. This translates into CASSPGGQGNEAFF. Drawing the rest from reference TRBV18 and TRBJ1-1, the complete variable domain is NAGVMQNPRHLVRRRGQEARLRCSPMKGHSHVYWYRQLPEEGLKFMVYLQKENIIDESGMPKERFSAEFPKEGPSILRIQQVVRGDSAAYFCASSPGGQGNEAFFGQGTRLTVV.